The present T cell receptor (beta chain) was sequenced within a study of radiation and T cells in renal cell carcinoma. V was cut by 6 bases and J by 5 bases, with 16 bases left in between. The CDR3 extends over 15 amino acids. CDR1 and CDR2 (germline): WSHSY, SAAADI. TCRdb keeps only in-frame clones here, not all; method: immunoSEQ multiplex PCR. The sample lists around 64,000 clones, more than 60% occurring once. Time point in this sample: blood 4 weeks post-SBRT, at nephrectomy. As for treatment: 15 Gy SBRT to primary tumor, nephrectomy 4 weeks later. V and J are TRBV10-2 and TRBJ2-2, with D maybe TRBD2 (6 bases). Here the sequenced sample was blood, taken from a patient whose treatment included radiotherapy and nephrectomy. This receptor was obtained from a man between 60 and 75 years old with renal cell carcinoma. CDR3: CASRLSGGGTGELFF. The DNA for the CDR3 is TGCGCCAGCAGACTTAGCGGTGGAGGGACCGGGGAGCTGTTTTTT.